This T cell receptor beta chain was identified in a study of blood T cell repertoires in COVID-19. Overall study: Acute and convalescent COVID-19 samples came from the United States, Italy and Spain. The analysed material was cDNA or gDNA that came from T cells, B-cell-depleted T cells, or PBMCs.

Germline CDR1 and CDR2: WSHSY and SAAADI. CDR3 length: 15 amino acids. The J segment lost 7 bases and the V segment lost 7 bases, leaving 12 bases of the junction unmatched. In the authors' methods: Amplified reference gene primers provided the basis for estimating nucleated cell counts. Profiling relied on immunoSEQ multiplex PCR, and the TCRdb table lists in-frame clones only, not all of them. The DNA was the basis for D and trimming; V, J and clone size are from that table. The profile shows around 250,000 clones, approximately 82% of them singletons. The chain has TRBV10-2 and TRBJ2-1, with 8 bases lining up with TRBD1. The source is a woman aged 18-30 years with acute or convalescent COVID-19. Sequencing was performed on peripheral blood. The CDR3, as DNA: TGCGCCAGCAACCCTAAGTCTACAGGGGGGAATGAGCAGTTCTTC. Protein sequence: CASNPKSTGGNEQFF.